The 19 T cell receptor beta chains below come from one sample, sequenced in a study of blood T cell repertoires in COVID-19. Data came from immunoSEQ multiplex PCR; TCRdb stores just in-frame clones and leaves some out. The table includes approximately 88,000 clones, around three quarters detected once. Sequenced material: peripheral blood. The receptors were sampled from a man aged 45-65 years who had recovered from COVID-19.

The CDR3 DNA follows: TGCAGCGTTGACAGGATCCGTGGAGATACGCAGTATTTT. Its protein product is CSVDRIRGDTQYF. The chain employs TRBV29-1 and TRBJ2-3, with D unclear. This CDR3 spans 13 amino acids. Germline-derived CDR1 and CDR2 are SQVTM and ANQGSEA. V dropped 3 bases and J dropped 5 bases, with 12 bases sitting between them.

There are a few counts of this clone. This rearrangement joins TRBV25-1 to TRBJ1-4, with no clear D. Trimming took off 2 bases at V and 11 bases at J, with 15 bases between the two ends. Germline lookup yields CDR1 MGHDK and CDR2 SYGVNS. CDR3 length equals 14 residues. This CDR3 reads CASSEEAGSLKLFF. CDR3 DNA sequence: TGTGCCAGCAGTGAAGAAGCAGGAAGTCTGAAACTGTTTTTT.

The chain recombines TRBV4-3 with TRBJ2-5, with D perhaps matching TRBD2 (6 bases). The CDR3 runs to 16 residues. The germline V gene encodes CDR1 LGHNA and CDR2 YSLEER. Trimming shortened V by 0 bases and J by 4 bases, and 15 bases separated the two germline ends. The CDR3 sequence: CASSQDSREWGETQYF. CDR3 coding DNA: TGCGCCAGCAGCCAAGATTCACGGGAGTGGGGAGAGACCCAGTACTTC.

V and J are TRBV4-3 and TRBJ1-2, with 11 bases matching TRBD1. CDR3 size: 15 residues. The V segment lost 0 bases and the J segment 7 bases; nucleotides outside the gene matches: 4. Germline CDR1 LGHNA, CDR2 YSLEER. The DNA for the CDR3 is TGCGCCAGCAGCCAAGATCGTGGGACAGGGGGTGGCTACACCTTC. Protein product: CASSQDRGTGGGYTF.

CDR3 in DNA: TGTGCCAGCCGGGAGGGCGGGGAGGGTTCCTACAATGAGCAGTTCTTC. Its translation: CASREGGEGSYNEQFF. The chain is built from TRBV28 and TRBJ2-1; 8 nucleotides agree with TRBD2. The germline gives CDR1 MDHEN, CDR2 SYDVKM. The V and J ends lost 8 bases and 1 base, in that order; junction bases with no gene match: 10. CDR3 size: 16 residues.

The genes are TRBV6-4 and TRBJ2-3; a possible D gene is TRBD1 (5 bases). This CDR3 is built from 16 residues. Per germline, CDR1 MRHNA and CDR2 SNTAGT. The V and J ends lost 6 bases and 0 bases respectively, with 16 bases between them. The CDR3 is CASSLSGQESTDTQYF. The CDR3 region has the DNA TGTGCCAGCAGCCTATCAGGGCAGGAGAGCACAGATACGCAGTATTTT.

The chain couples TRBV11-2 to TRBJ2-7, with TRBD1 matching 7 bases. Germline V gives CDR1 SGHAT, CDR2 FQNNGV. The CDR3 totals 13 residues. With 5 bases clipped from V and 6 bases from J, the junction kept 7 bases outside the gene matches. The CDR3 loop is CASSLGGSPEQYF. The CDR3, as DNA: TGTGCCAGCAGCCTAGGGGGCAGCCCCGAGCAGTACTTC.

The count of this clone is one. This sequence joins TRBV13 and TRBJ1-1; the D gene is possibly TRBD1 (6 bases). Trimming shortened V by 4 bases and J by 5 bases, and 17 bases separated the two germline ends. This CDR3 has 15 amino acids. CDR1 is PRHDT and CDR2 is FYEKMQ in the germline V gene (reference sequence). As DNA, the CDR3 is TGTGCCAGCAGCTCAAACCAGGGGAAGCGGACTGAAGCTTTCTTT. Its translation is CASSSNQGKRTEAFF.

The gene calls are TRBV7-9 and TRBJ2-1, with D unresolved. This CDR3 has 15 residues. The ends were cut back, 5 bases at V and 0 bases at J, with 11 bases in the middle. Germline loops: CDR1 SEHNR, CDR2 FQNEAQ (reference sequence). This CDR3 is CASSRDLVSYNEQFF. CDR3 DNA: TGTGCCAGCAGCCGAGATCTTGTCTCCTACAATGAGCAGTTCTTC.

Here the CDR3 DNA reads TGTGCCAGCAGCTTCGGACACATAAATGAGCAGTTCTTC. It yields the protein CASSFGHINEQFF. This rearrangement joins TRBV7-3 to TRBJ2-1; D might be TRBD1 (5 bases). This CDR3 has 13 amino acids. The V gene's germline CDR1 is SGHTA and CDR2 FQGTGA. V shed 3 bases and J shed 7 bases, with 10 bases lying between them.

This clone was recorded a few times. The genes are TRBV5-1 and TRBJ2-3; 8 positions agree with TRBD2. Per germline, CDR1 SGHRS and CDR2 YFSETQ. CDR3 length equals 16 residues. Unmatched junction bases numbered 7, after V lost 0 bases and J lost 4 bases. CDR3 sequence reads: CASSLDTGRASDTQYF. The CDR3, as DNA: TGCGCCAGCAGCTTGGACACCGGGAGGGCCTCAGATACGCAGTATTTT.

In this sample, this clone turned up a few times. The genes are TRBV6-6 and TRBJ1-5; D not certain. Germline CDR1 reads MNHNY; CDR2 reads SVGAGI (reference sequence). The CDR3 spans 15 residues. The V gene lost 2 bases and the J gene lost 0 bases, with 8 bases spanning the gap. The CDR3 bases are TGTGCCAGCAGTTACAATCCCCTTAGCAATCAGCCCCAGCATTTT. This gives the protein CASSYNPLSNQPQHF.

J is TRBJ2-7 and V is TRBV19; D is uncertain. CDR3 length: 13 residues. The germline V gene encodes CDR1 LNHDA and CDR2 SQIVND (reference sequence). V lost 0 bases to trimming and J lost 3 bases, with 6 bases between them. DNA of the CDR3: TGTGCCAGTAGTATAGAGGGCAGCTACGAGCAGTACTTC. Translation: CASSIEGSYEQYF. The full variable domain, in which reference TRBV19 and TRBJ2-7 provide the parts outside the CDR3, is DGGITQSPKYLFRKEGQNVTLSCEQNLNHDAMYWYRQDPGQGLRLIYYSQIVNDFQKGDIAEGYSVSREKKESFPLTVTSAQKNPTAFYLCASSIEGSYEQYFGPGTRLTVT.

This clone has just one count. The rearrangement links TRBV13 to TRBJ2-4; a weak D match, TRBD1 (5 bases). The germline V and J ends were trimmed by 2 bases and 5 bases, with 7 bases remaining between them. Germline assignment: CDR1 PRHDT and CDR2 FYEKMQ (reference sequence). This CDR3 has 13 amino acids. CDR3 in DNA: TGTGCCAGCAGCTTACAGGGTCAAAACATTCAGTACTTC. This encodes CASSLQGQNIQYF.

This clone was recorded only once. The V gene is TRBV3-1 (or the pseudogene TRBV3-2), the J gene TRBJ2-4, with 13 bases fitting TRBD2. The CDR3 runs 18 residues. V was clipped by 5 bases and J by 0 bases; unmatched bases: 7. CDR1 and CDR2 (germline): LGHDT, YNNKEL (reference sequence). CDR3 amino acids: CASSWGLAGTVAKNIQYF. The CDR3 bases are TGTGCCAGCAGCTGGGGACTAGCGGGGACCGTAGCCAAAAACATTCAGTACTTC.

This clone turned up a few times. J is TRBJ2-7 and V is TRBV12-3 or TRBV12-4, with D possibly being TRBD1 (6 bases). Trimming took off 3 bases at V and 2 bases at J, with 8 bases between the two ends. The CDR3 is 13 amino acids. The CDR3 DNA reads TGTGCCAGCAGTTTGGACAGACCCTACGAGCAGTACTTC. It translates to CASSLDRPYEQYF.

The genes are TRBV28 and TRBJ2-7, with D unresolved. Germline V gene lookup returns CDR1 MDHEN and CDR2 SYDVKM. Trimming pared 6 bases from V and 4 bases from J, leaving 10 bases between. The CDR3 has 12 amino acids. In nucleotides, the CDR3 is TGTGCCAGCAGCCCAGACTGGTACGAGCAGTACTTC. Its protein is CASSPDWYEQYF.

The chain joins TRBV5-1 to TRBJ1-1, with 9 bases identical to TRBD1. Trimming removed 5 bases from V and 8 bases from J; junction bases left unmatched: 7. Germline CDR1 is SGHRS and CDR2 is YFSETQ. The CDR3 runs 13 residues. The CDR3 here is CASRTETGGEAFF. The CDR3 DNA reads TGCGCCAGCAGGACCGAGACAGGGGGAGAAGCTTTCTTT.

The rearrangement uses TRBV5-4 and TRBJ1-2; no reliable D call. V dropped 3 bases and J dropped 0 bases, with 18 bases sitting between them. The V gene's germline CDR1 is SGHNT and CDR2 YYREEE (reference sequence). The CDR3 extends over 17 amino acids. As DNA, the CDR3 is TGTGCCAGCAGCTCACCGGCCCCGGGAGATGCTAACTATGGCTACACCTTC. Amino acid sequence: CASSSPAPGDANYGYTF. The complete variable domain, with remaining parts taken from reference TRBV5-4 and TRBJ1-2, reads ETGVTQSPTHLIKTRGQQVTLRCSSQSGHNTVSWYQQALGQGPQFIFQYYREEENGRGNFPPRFSGLQFPNYSSELNVNALELDDSALYLCASSSPAPGDANYGYTFGSGTRLTVV.